This entry concerns a single TCR beta chain. Its specificity is not known. This entry belongs to a study of regulatory T cells in long-lasting Graves disease. Whole-study results and caveats: Persistent-disease Graves' patients showed less TCR diversity than new cases. The study found persistent patients shared more public clonotypes (2,741) than new patients (around 1,000).

The CDR3 extends over 14 amino acids. V lost 3 bases, J lost 3 bases, and 12 bases lay in between. CDR1 SGDLS and CDR2 YYNGEE come from the germline V gene. Time point denoted: newly diagnosed GD, antithyroid drugs for less than 3 months. Researchers made the TCR library from RNA that was extracted from PBMCs. Researchers made TCR beta libraries by using iRepertoire HTBI primers and running Arm-PCR on CDR3 regions. MiXCR, run by TCRdb on the multiplex PCR reads, gives a single entry per CDR3 protein. There are about 470,000 distinct CDR3 sequences in the sample; about 15% occur only once, and 16% lies in the top ten. A further study also used this sample, focusing on T cells in Graves' hyperthyroidism and ophthalmopathy.

The sequenced sample was peripheral blood mononuclear cells (PBMCs), obtained at new diagnosis, from a patient treated with antithyroid drugs. This TCR derives from a woman in her twenties or thirties with Graves disease. This chain connects TRBV9 to TRBJ1-2; D remains unclear. The CDR3 bases are TGTGCCAGCAGCGCTGGAGGGTCTGACTATGGCTACACCTTC. Residues: CASSAGGSDYGYTF.